This is a list of T cell receptor beta chains from one sample in a study of Graves' ophthalmopathy and Graves' hyperthyroidism. In TCRdb, the multiplex PCR reads were re-called with MiXCR into one record per CDR3 protein. The table includes around 1,200,000 distinct CDR3 sequences, less than 45% detected once. Sequencing was carried out using peripheral blood or thyroid tissue (not recorded which). The receptors stem from an adult man with Graves' hyperthyroidism. The CDR3 runs from the conserved cysteine through the conserved F or W. The order of the fields is clone size, D gene, J gene, V gene, CDR3 protein, CDR3 DNA. D genes are given only for firm matches. Expanded clones are given a class, and other clones once, few, many or no size at all.

clone size: many; D gene: .; J gene: TRBJ1-1; V gene: TRBV12-3/TRBV12-4; CDR3 protein: CASSAGLGLGDTEAFF; CDR3 DNA: TGTGCCAGCAGTGCGGGCTTGGGGCTGGGAGACACTGAAGCTTTCTTT
clone size: .; D gene: TRBD2; J gene: TRBJ2-7; V gene: TRBV4-1; CDR3 protein: CASSQRGVAGSYEQYF; CDR3 DNA: TGCGCCAGCAGCCAAAGAGGGGTAGCGGGATCCTACGAGCAGTACTTC
clone size: many; D gene: TRBD2; J gene: TRBJ2-5; V gene: TRBV20-1; CDR3 protein: CSANSGVKETQYF; CDR3 DNA: TGCAGTGCTAACAGCGGGGTAAAAGAGACCCAGTACTTC
clone size: many; D gene: .; J gene: TRBJ2-7; V gene: TRBV27; CDR3 protein: CASSRGGYEQYF; CDR3 DNA: TGTGCCAGCAGCCGAGGGGGCTACGAGCAGTACTTC
clone size: many; D gene: .; J gene: TRBJ1-5; V gene: TRBV9; CDR3 protein: CASSVGTGDPNQPQHF; CDR3 DNA: TGTGCCAGCAGCGTAGGGACCGGCGACCCCAATCAGCCCCAGCATTTT
clone size: .; D gene: TRBD1; J gene: TRBJ1-1; V gene: TRBV4-1; CDR3 protein: CASSLRDREGEAFF; CDR3 DNA: TGTGCCAGCAGCCTTCGCGACAGGGAGGGAGAAGCTTTCTTT
clone size: .; D gene: TRBD1; J gene: TRBJ1-5; V gene: TRBV2; CDR3 protein: CASSTTGDVVNQPQHF; CDR3 DNA: TGTGCCAGCAGTACGACAGGGGACGTGGTCAATCAGCCCCAGCATTTT
clone size: many; D gene: TRBD1; J gene: TRBJ1-2; V gene: TRBV12-3/TRBV12-4; CDR3 protein: CASTSRQGPNYGYTF; CDR3 DNA: TGTGCCAGCACCTCAAGACAGGGGCCTAACTATGGCTACACCTTC
clone size: many; D gene: TRBD2; J gene: TRBJ2-7; V gene: TRBV29-1; CDR3 protein: CSAMTSGATYEQYF; CDR3 DNA: TGCAGCGCTATGACTAGCGGGGCTACCTACGAGCAGTACTTC
clone size: .; D gene: TRBD2; J gene: TRBJ2-2; V gene: TRBV2; CDR3 protein: CASSPPRLAGTTGELFF; CDR3 DNA: TGTGCCAGCAGTCCTCCACGACTAGCGGGAACCACCGGGGAGCTGTTTTTT
clone size: .; D gene: TRBD1; J gene: TRBJ1-1; V gene: TRBV29-1; CDR3 protein: CSVQRTGTGGRNTEAFF; CDR3 DNA: TGCAGCGTTCAGCGGACCGGGACAGGGGGTAGGAACACTGAAGCTTTCTTT
clone size: many; D gene: TRBD1; J gene: TRBJ2-6; V gene: TRBV5-1; CDR3 protein: CASSVTGTGVAGANVLTF; CDR3 DNA: TGCGCCAGCAGCGTGACCGGGACAGGGGTGGCTGGGGCCAACGTCCTGACTTTC
clone size: many; D gene: .; J gene: TRBJ1-1; V gene: TRBV10-3; CDR3 protein: CAIKGDRTEAFF; CDR3 DNA: TGTGCCATCAAAGGGGACCGCACTGAAGCTTTCTTT
clone size: many; D gene: .; J gene: TRBJ2-2; V gene: TRBV10-3; CDR3 protein: CAISEGVNTGELFF; CDR3 DNA: TGTGCCATCAGTGAGGGGGTGAACACCGGGGAGCTGTTTTTT
clone size: few; D gene: .; J gene: TRBJ2-2; V gene: TRBV9; CDR3 protein: CASSNRAYTGELFF; CDR3 DNA: TGTGCCAGCAGTAACAGGGCTTACACCGGGGAGCTGTTTTTT
clone size: many; D gene: .; J gene: TRBJ1-1; V gene: TRBV20-1; CDR3 protein: CSASGAGANTEAFF; CDR3 DNA: TGCAGTGCTAGTGGAGCAGGAGCGAACACTGAAGCTTTCTTT
clone size: once; D gene: TRBD1; J gene: TRBJ1-3; V gene: TRBV7-2; CDR3 protein: CANSLAYGGTVSSGNTIYF; CDR3 DNA: TGTGCCAACAGCTTAGCTTATGGGGGGACAGTGAGCTCTGGAAACACCATATATTTT
clone size: .; D gene: TRBD1; J gene: TRBJ1-2; V gene: TRBV7-3; CDR3 protein: CASSLPPGQGSGYTF; CDR3 DNA: TGTGCCAGCAGCCTACCCCCGGGACAGGGAAGCGGCTACACCTTC
clone size: .; D gene: .; J gene: TRBJ1-5; V gene: TRBV2; CDR3 protein: CASGGGEETQHF; CDR3 DNA: TGTGCCAGCGGCGGGGGGGAAGAGACCCAGCATTTT
clone size: few; D gene: .; J gene: TRBJ2-2; V gene: TRBV6-2/TRBV6-3; CDR3 protein: CASSYATAGELFF; CDR3 DNA: TGTGCCAGCAGTTACGCGACAGCCGGGGAGCTGTTTTTT
clone size: many; D gene: .; J gene: TRBJ1-1; V gene: TRBV7-2; CDR3 protein: CASSPLMNTEAFF; CDR3 DNA: TGTGCCAGCAGCCCACTTATGAACACTGAAGCTTTCTTT
clone size: many; D gene: .; J gene: TRBJ1-2; V gene: TRBV28; CDR3 protein: CASRLLQVYGYTF; CDR3 DNA: TGTGCCAGCAGACTTCTCCAGGTCTATGGCTACACCTTC